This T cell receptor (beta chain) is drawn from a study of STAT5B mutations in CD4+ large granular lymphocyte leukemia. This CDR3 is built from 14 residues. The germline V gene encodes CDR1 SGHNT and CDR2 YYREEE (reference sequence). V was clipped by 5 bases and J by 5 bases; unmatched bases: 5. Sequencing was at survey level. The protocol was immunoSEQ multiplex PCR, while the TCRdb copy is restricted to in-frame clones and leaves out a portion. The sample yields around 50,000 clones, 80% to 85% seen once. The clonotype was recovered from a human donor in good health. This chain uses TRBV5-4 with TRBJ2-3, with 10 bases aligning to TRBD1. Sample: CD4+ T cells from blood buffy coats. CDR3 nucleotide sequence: TGTGCCAGCAGTCCCGACAGGGGGCGAGATACGCAGTATTTT. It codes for CASSPDRGRDTQYF.